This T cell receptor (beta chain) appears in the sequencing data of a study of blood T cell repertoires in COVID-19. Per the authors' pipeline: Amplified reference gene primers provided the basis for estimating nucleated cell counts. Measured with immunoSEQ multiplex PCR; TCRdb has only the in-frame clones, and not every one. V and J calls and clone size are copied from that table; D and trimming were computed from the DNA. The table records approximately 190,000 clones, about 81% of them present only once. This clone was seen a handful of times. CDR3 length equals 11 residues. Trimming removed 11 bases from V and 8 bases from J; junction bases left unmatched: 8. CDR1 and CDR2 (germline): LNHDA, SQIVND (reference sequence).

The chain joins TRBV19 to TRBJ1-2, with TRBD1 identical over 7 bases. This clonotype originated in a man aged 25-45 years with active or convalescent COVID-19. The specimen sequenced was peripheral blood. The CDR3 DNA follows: TGTGCCGGGTCGACAGGGCTCGGCTACACCTTC. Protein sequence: CAGSTGLGYTF.